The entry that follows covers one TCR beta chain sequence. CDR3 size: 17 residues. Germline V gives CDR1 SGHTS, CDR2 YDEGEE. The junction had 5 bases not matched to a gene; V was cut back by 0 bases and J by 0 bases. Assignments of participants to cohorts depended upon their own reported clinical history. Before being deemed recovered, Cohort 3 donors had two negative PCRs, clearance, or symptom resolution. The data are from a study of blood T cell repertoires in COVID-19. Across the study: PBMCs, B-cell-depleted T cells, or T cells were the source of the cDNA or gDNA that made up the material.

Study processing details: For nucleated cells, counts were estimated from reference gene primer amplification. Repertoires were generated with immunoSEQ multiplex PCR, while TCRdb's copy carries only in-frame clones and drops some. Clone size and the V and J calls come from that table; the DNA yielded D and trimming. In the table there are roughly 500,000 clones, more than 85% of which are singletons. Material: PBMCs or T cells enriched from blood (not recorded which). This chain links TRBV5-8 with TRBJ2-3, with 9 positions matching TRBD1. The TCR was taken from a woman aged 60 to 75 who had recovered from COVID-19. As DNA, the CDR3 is TGTGCCAGCAGCTTGGGGGGGACAGGGATTAGCACAGATACGCAGTATTTT. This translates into CASSLGGTGISTDTQYF.